This T cell receptor (beta chain) derives from a study of cytomegalovirus exposure and HLA in healthy donors. Study findings and constraints: The investigators catalogued about 170 TCR beta chains as cytomegalovirus-associated.

Trimming cost V 5 bases and J 2 bases; bases outside gene matches: 1. Germline CDR1 and CDR2: SGHAT and FQNNGV. The length of the CDR3 is 13 residues. Generated by immunoSEQ multiplex PCR, the TCRdb table keeps only in-frame clones and is missing some. The data hold about 150,000 clones, with about 86% observed a single time. Remarks on this clone: Its specificity is unknown.

The receptor was derived from a man aged 18 to 29 in good health and CMV-seropositive. The sequenced sample consisted of PBMCs. The chain couples TRBV11-2 to TRBJ2-7; TRBD2 agrees at 9 bases. CDR3 amino acids: CASSRGRAYEQYF. The CDR3 coding sequence is TGTGCCAGCAGCCGCGGGAGGGCCTACGAGCAGTACTTC.